The subject of this entry is one T cell receptor beta chain. What it binds is not known. The sample belongs to a study of blood T cells in healthy people across ages. Study-wide results and caveats: It was held that the diversity estimates obtained from one million T cells were underestimates. Per million T cells, TCR beta diversity dropped roughly linearly as age increased.

CDR3 length: 14 residues. V shed 7 bases, J shed 1 base, and the junction held 5 bases outside the gene matches. Germline CDR1 SGHNT, CDR2 YYREEE (reference sequence). For the second PCR, which ran for about 6 to 11 cycles, a sample-barcoded 5' primer and a J-beta primer mix were used. Template switching added a 12-random-nucleotide identifier to every cDNA molecule. All samples yielded 2.5 million or more CDR3-containing paired-end reads. TCRdb reanalysed the 5' RACE reads using MiXCR and keeps one entry per CDR3 protein. This sample has about 1,500,000 distinct CDR3 sequences, with roughly 40% found just once.

The sequenced material came from blood. The clonotype comes from a woman between 18 and 30 years old in good health. The chain uses TRBV5-4 and TRBJ2-3; TRBD2 agrees at 8 bases. Here the CDR3 reads CASDAGGGTDTQYF. As DNA, the CDR3 is TGTGCCAGCGACGCGGGAGGAGGCACAGATACGCAGTATTTT.